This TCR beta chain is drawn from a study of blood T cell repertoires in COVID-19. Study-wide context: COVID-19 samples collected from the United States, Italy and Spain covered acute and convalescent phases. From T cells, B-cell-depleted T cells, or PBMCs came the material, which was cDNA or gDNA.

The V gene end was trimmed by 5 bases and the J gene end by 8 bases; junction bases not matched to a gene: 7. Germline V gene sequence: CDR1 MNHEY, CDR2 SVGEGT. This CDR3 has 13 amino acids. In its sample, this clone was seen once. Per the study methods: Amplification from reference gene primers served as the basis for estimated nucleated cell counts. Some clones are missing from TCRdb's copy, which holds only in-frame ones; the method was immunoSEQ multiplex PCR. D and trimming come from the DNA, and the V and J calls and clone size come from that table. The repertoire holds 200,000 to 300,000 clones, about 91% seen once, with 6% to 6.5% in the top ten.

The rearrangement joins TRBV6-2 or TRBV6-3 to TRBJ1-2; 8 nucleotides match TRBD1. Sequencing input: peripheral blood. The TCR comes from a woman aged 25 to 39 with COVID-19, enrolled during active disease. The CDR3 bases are TGTGCCAGCAGTCACAGGACAGGGAACGGCTACACCTTC. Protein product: CASSHRTGNGYTF.